This TCR beta chain was observed in a study of blood T cell repertoires in COVID-19. Study context: In each case, the material was cDNA or gDNA derived from T cells, B-cell-depleted T cells, or PBMCs.

Followed over time, Seattle patients had been enrolled while infection was active. Sequencing used immunoSEQ multiplex PCR; TCRdb keeps in-frame clones, though not all of them. This sample has about 99,000 clones, with 81% found just once. Sample: peripheral blood. The clonotype originates from a man older than 75 with COVID-19, enrolled during active disease.

CDR3 bases: TGTGCCAGCAGACGGGGAGGTGGCGACTTCTGGGAGCAGTACTTC. Its translation: CASRRGGGDFWEQYF. J is TRBJ2-7 and V is TRBV7-9; TRBD2 might be the D (6 bases). Germline assignment: CDR1 SEHNR and CDR2 FQNEAQ (reference sequence). The CDR3 is 15 residues long. Trimming stripped 6 bases from V and 7 bases from J, with 22 bases between.